The 8 T cell receptor beta chains below come from one sample, sequenced in a study of blood T cells in healthy people across ages (dated by TCRdb to between 2014 and 2016). The receptor library was made with 5' RACE. Sequencing was performed on an Illumina HiSeq 2500. The second PCR ran for about 6 to 12 cycles and used a J-beta primer mix along with a sample-barcoded 5' primer. The raw public reads went through TCRdb reprocessing: fastp at Q25, MiXCR clone calling, in-frame beta chains kept. When rows share a CDR3 protein, they turn into one entry using the most common DNA and genes. A total of roughly 730,000 distinct CDR3 sequences appear in this sample, roughly 50% of them only once. The ten largest account for approximately 24% of the sample. The sequenced sample consisted of blood. These TCRs come from a man between 40 and 49 years old in good health.

This rearrangement joins TRBV10-3 to TRBJ2-3; D unclear. Trimming took 0 bases from V and 0 from J, leaving 7 bases between them. Germline CDR1 is ENHRY and CDR2 is SYGVKD. CDR3 length: 15 residues. As DNA, the CDR3 is TGTGCCATCAGTGAGTCTCCTACTAGCACAGATACGCAGTATTTT. Protein: CAISESPTSTDTQYF.

This chain links TRBV7-2 with TRBJ1-5, with D possibly TRBD1 on 5 matching bases. The V end was cut by 1 base, the J end by 6 bases, with 16 bases between. The CDR3 loop spans 16 amino acids. Germline values: CDR1 SGHTA, CDR2 FQGNSA. In nucleotides, the CDR3 is TGTGCCAGCAGCTTAGATGGGGGGAAGATCTTTCAGCCCCAGCATTTT. Its protein is CASSLDGGKIFQPQHF.

The V and J genes are TRBV28 and TRBJ2-5; tentative D call: TRBD1 (6 bases). Deletions cut 7 bases from V and 0 bases from J, with 12 bases between. Looked up from germline, CDR1 is MDHEN and CDR2 is SYDVKM. The CDR3 has 14 amino acids. CDR3 coding DNA: TGTGCCAGCAACTTTAGGGGGTACCAAGAGACCCAGTACTTC. Translation: CASNFRGYQETQYF.

A few counts support this clonotype. The chain has TRBV12-3 or TRBV12-4 and TRBJ1-1; D unresolved. The length of the CDR3 is 13 residues. Trimming removed 8 bases at V and 6 bases at J, with 16 bases between. The CDR3 loop is CASGRTGVAEAFF. CDR3 DNA: TGTGCCAGCGGACGGACGGGCGTTGCTGAAGCTTTCTTT.

This clonotype was picked up one time. V usage is TRBV6-5 and J usage is TRBJ2-7; 7 nucleotides agree with TRBD2. V shed 7 bases, J shed 0 bases, and the junction held 9 bases outside the gene matches. Per germline, CDR1 MNHEY and CDR2 SVGAGI. CDR3 length: 15 amino acids. CDR3 sequence reads: CASMLPAGSSYEQYF. For the CDR3, the DNA is TGTGCCAGCATGCTACCAGCGGGGAGCTCCTACGAGCAGTACTTC.

In its sample, this clonotype was seen a few times. The V and J genes are TRBV6-2 or TRBV6-3 and TRBJ1-1, with TRBD1 matching over 7 bases. V lost 8 bases and J lost 5; bases outside the gene matches: 14. The CDR3 loop spans 15 amino acids. Germline V gene lookup returns CDR1 MNHEY and CDR2 SVGEGT. This CDR3 is CASHKDRADWTEAFF. CDR3 DNA: TGTGCCAGCCATAAAGACAGGGCCGATTGGACTGAAGCTTTCTTT.

The rearrangement uses TRBV5-6 and TRBJ2-7; 7 bases align to TRBD2. This CDR3 region has 14 residues. Germline V lookup: CDR1 SGHDT, CDR2 YYEEEE. With 3 bases clipped from V and 6 bases from J, the junction kept 9 bases outside the gene matches. CDR3 protein: CASSSGWLAGEQYF. The CDR3 DNA reads TGTGCCAGCAGCTCTGGATGGTTAGCGGGCGAGCAGTACTTC.

The CDR3 DNA follows: TGCGCCAGCAGCCAAGATTGGCACCAGAGCTCCTACAATGAGCAGTTCTTC. Its protein product is CASSQDWHQSSYNEQFF. The chain joins TRBV4-3 to TRBJ2-1; D not resolved. Germline-derived CDR1 and CDR2 are LGHNA and YSLEER. This CDR3 region has 17 residues. V dropped 0 bases and J dropped 0 bases, with 12 bases sitting between them.